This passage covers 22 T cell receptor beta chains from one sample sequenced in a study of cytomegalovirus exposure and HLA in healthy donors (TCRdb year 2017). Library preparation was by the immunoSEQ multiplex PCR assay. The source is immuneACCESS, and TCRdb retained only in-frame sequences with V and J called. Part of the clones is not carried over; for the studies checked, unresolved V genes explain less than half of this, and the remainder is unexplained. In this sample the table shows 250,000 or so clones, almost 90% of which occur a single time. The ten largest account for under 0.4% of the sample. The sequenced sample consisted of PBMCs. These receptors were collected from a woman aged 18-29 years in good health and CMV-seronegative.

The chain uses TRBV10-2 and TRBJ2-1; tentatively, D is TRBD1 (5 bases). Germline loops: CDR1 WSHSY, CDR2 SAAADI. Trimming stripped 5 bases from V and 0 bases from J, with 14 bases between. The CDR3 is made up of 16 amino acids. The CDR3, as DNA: TGCGCCAGCAGTACTTTACAGGAAAACTCCTACAATGAGCAGTTCTTC. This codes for CASSTLQENSYNEQFF.

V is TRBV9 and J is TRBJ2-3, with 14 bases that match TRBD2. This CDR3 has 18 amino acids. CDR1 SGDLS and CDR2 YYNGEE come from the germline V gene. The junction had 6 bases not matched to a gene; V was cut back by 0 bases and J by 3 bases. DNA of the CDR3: TGTGCCAGCAGCGTAGCAGGACTAGCGGGGGGTGTGACAGATACGCAGTATTTT. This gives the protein CASSVAGLAGGVTDTQYF.

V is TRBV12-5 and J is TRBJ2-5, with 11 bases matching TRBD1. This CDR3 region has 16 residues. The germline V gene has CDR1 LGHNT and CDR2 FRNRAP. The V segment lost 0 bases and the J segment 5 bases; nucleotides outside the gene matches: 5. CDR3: CASGLVGQGARETQYF. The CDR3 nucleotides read TGTGCTAGTGGTTTGGTCGGACAGGGGGCACGGGAGACCCAGTACTTC.

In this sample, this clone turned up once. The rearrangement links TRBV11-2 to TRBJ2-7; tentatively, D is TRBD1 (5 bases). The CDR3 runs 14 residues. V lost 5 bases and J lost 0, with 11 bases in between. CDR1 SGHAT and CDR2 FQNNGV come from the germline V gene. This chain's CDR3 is CASSLLGHSYEQYF. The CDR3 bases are TGTGCCAGCAGCCTTTTAGGACACTCCTACGAGCAGTACTTC.

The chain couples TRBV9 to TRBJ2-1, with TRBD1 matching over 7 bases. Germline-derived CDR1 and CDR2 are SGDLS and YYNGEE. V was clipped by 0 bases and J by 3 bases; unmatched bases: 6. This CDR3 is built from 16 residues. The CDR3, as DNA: TGTGCCAGCAGCGTAGATCCAGGGGGTAGCTACAATGAGCAGTTCTTC. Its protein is CASSVDPGGSYNEQFF.

CDR3 DNA: TGTGCCGGAAGTCCCAATGTACAGACCTATGGCTACACCTTC. Its protein is CAGSPNVQTYGYTF. This sequence joins TRBV2 and TRBJ1-2; D unclear. The CDR3 has 14 residues. Germline V gene lookup returns CDR1 SNHLY and CDR2 FYNNEI. The V gene lost 11 bases and the J gene lost 4 bases, with 20 bases spanning the gap.

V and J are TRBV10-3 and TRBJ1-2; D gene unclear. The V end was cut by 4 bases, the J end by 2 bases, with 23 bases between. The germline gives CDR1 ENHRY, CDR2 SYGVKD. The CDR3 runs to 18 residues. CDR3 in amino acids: CAISGGGISLGSNYGYTF. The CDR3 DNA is TGTGCCATCAGTGGGGGAGGGATCAGCCTCGGGAGCAACTATGGCTACACCTTC.

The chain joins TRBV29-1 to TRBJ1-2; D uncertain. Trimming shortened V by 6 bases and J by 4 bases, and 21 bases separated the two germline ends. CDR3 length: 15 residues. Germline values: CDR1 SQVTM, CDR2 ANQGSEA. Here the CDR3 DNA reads TGCAGCGTGGGCGAGGGAGGTGCCTCAACCTATGGCTACACCTTC. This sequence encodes CSVGEGGASTYGYTF.

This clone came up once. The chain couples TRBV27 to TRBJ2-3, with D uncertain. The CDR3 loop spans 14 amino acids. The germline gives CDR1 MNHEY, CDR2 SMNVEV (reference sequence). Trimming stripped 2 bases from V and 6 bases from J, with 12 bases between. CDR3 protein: CASSLPPWPDTQYF. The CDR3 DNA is TGTGCCAGCAGTTTACCCCCCTGGCCGGATACGCAGTATTTT.

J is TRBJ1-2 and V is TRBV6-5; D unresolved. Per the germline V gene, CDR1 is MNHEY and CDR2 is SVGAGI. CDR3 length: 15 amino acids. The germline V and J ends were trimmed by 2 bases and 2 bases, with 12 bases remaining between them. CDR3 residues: CASSYSEGSNYGYTF. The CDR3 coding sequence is TGTGCCAGCAGTTACAGTGAGGGCAGCAACTATGGCTACACCTTC.

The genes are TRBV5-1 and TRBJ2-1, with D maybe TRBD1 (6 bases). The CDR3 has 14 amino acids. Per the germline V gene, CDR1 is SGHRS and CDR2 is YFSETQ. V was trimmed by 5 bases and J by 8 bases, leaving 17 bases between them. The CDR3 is CASRYYRVDDEQFF. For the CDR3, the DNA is TGCGCCAGCAGATATTACAGGGTGGACGATGAGCAGTTCTTC. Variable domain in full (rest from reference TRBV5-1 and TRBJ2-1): KAGVTQTPRYLIKTRGQQVTLSCSPISGHRSVSWYQQTPGQGLQFLFEYFSETQRNKGNFPGRFSGRQFSNSRSEMNVSTLELGDSALYLCASRYYRVDDEQFFGPGTRLTVL.

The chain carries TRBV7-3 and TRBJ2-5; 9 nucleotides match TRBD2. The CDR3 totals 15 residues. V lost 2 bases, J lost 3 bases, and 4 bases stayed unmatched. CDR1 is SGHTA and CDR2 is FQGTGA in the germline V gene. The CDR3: CASSLGSGGEETQYF. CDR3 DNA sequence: TGTGCCAGCAGCTTAGGTAGCGGGGGCGAAGAGACCCAGTACTTC.

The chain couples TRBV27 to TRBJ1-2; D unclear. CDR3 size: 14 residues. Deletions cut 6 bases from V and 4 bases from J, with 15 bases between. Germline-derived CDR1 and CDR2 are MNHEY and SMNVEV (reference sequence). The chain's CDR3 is CASRIGVAGYGYTF. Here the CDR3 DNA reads TGTGCCAGCAGGATCGGGGTGGCCGGCTATGGCTACACCTTC.

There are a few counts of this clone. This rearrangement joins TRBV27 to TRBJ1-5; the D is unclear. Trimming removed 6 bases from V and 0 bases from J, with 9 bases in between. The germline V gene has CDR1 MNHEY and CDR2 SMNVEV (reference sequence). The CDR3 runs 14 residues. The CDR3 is CASSVGGSNQPQHF. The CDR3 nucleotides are TGTGCCAGCAGCGTGGGAGGTAGCAATCAGCCCCAGCATTTT.

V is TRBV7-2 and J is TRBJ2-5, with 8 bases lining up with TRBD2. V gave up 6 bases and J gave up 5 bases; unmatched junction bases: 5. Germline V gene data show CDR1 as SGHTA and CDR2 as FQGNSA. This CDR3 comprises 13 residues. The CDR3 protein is CASRHSGMETQYF. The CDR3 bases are TGTGCCAGCAGACATAGCGGGATGGAGACCCAGTACTTC. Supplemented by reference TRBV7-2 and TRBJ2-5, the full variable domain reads GAGVSQSPSNKVTEKGKDVELRCDPISGHTALYWYRQSLGQGLEFLIYFQGNSAPDKSGLPSDRFSAERTGGSVSTLTIQRTQQEDSAVYLCASRHSGMETQYFGPGTRLLVL.

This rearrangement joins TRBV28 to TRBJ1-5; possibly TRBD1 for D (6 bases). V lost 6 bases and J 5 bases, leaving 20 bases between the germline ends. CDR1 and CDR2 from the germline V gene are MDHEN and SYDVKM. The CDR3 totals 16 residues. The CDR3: CASSSAQGGRHQPQHF. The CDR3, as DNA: TGTGCCAGCAGCTCCGCACAGGGCGGTCGGCATCAGCCCCAGCATTTT.

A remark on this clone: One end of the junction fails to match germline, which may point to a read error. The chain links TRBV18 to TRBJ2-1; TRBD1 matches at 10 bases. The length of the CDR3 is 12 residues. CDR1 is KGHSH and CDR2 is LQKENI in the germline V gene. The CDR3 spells CASSPVGTGVLF. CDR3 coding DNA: TGTGCCAGCTCACCAGTAGGGACAGGGGTTCTCTTC.

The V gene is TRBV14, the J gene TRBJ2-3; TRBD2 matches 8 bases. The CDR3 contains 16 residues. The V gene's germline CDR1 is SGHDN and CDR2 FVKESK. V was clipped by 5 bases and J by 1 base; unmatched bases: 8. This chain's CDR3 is CASSYRGGLGTDTQYF. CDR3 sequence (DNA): TGTGCCAGCAGCTATCGGGGGGGCTTAGGCACAGATACGCAGTATTTT.

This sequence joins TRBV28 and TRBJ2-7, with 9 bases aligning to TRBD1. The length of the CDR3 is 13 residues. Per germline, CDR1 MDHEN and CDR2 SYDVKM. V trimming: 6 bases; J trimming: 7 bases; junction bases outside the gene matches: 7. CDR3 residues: CASRRGQGGEQYV. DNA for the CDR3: TGTGCCAGCAGACGGGGACAGGGTGGTGAGCAGTACGTC.

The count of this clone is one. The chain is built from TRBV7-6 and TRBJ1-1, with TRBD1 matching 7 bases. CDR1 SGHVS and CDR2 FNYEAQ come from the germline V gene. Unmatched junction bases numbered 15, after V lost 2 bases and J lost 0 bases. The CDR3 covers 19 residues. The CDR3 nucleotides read TGTGCCAGCAGCTTAAGGCCCCGGGACAGAAATTCCATGAACACTGAAGCTTTCTTT. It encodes CASSLRPRDRNSMNTEAFF. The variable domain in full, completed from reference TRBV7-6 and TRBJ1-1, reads GAGVSQSPRYKVTKRGQDVALRCDPISGHVSLYWYRQALGQGPEFLTYFNYEAQQDKSGLPNDRFSAERPEGSISTLTIQRTEQRDSAMYRCASSLRPRDRNSMNTEAFFGQGTRLTVV.

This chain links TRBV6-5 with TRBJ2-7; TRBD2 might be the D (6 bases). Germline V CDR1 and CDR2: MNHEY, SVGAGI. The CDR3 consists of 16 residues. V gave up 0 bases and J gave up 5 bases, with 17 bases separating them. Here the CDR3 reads CASSYSKDGGSHEQYF. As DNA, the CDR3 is TGTGCCAGCAGTTACTCGAAAGACGGGGGTTCCCACGAGCAGTACTTC.

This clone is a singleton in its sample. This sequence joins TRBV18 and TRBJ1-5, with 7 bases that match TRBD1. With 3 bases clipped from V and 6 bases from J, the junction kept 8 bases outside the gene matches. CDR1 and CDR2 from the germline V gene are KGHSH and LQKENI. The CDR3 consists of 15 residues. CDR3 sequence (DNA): TGTGCCAGCTCACCGGAAACAGGGGCAGTTCAGCCCCAGCATTTT. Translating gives CASSPETGAVQPQHF.